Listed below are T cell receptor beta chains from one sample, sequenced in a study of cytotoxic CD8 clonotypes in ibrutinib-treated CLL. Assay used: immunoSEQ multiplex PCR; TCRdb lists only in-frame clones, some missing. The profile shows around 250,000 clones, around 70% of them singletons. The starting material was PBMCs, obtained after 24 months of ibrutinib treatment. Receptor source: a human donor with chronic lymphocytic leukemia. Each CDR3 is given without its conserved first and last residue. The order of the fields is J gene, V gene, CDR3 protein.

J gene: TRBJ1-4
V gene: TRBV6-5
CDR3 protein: ASSYSRQGGEKLF

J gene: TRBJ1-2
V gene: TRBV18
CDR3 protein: ASSPGATSPYGYT

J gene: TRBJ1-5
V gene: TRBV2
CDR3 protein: ASSPQGYSNQPQH

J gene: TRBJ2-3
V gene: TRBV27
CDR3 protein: ASRSGGRVTDTQY

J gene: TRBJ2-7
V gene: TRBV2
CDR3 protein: ATEGGTPNEQY

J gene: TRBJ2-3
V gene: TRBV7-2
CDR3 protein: ASTFGATDTQY

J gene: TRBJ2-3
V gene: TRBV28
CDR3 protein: ASSFIAGVPDTQY

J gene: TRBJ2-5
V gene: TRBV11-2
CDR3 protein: ASSRSGGETQY

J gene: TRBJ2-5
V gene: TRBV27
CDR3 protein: ASSPDKNAGTQY

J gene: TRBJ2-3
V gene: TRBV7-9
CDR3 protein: ASSLYGRALGGDTQY

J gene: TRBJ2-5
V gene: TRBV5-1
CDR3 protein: ASSLDGESQETQY

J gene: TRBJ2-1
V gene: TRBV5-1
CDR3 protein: ASSPLTSGRVNEQF

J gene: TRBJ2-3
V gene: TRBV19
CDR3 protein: ASSAQLDTDTQY

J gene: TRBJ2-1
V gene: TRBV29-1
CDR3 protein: SVPSGGGSSYNEQF

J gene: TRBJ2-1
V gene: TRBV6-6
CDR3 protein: ASSATGTSEDNEQF

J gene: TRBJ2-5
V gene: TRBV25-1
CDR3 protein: ASRPEGETQY

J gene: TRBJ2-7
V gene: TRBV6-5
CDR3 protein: ASREGGDRNEQY

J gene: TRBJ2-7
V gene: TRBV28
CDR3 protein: ASSLWRDEQY

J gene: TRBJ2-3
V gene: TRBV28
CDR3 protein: ASSLGAGSTDTQY